This is a list of T cell receptor beta chains from one sample in a study of regulatory T cells in long-lasting Graves disease. TCRdb reprocessed the multiplex PCR reads via MiXCR and lists one record per CDR3 protein. Here the sample spans about 470,000 distinct CDR3 sequences, 20% to 25% being singletons. The sequencing here drew on peripheral blood mononuclear cells (PBMCs), taken when the disease was refractory, from a patient treated with antithyroid drugs. The receptor source for this set is a female donor with Graves disease. Both conserved end residues are part of each CDR3. The D gene is left open where the match is weak. Rows may omit the clone size; those that give it use once, few, many or a size class.

J: TRBJ1-5
V: TRBV7-2
length: 16
size: .
D: TRBD1
DNA: TGTGCCAGCAGCTTAACTCACACACCTTTACAGGGGGCCCTTCATTTT
CDR3: CASSLTHTPLQGALHF

J: TRBJ1-5
V: TRBV27
length: 17
size: .
D: TRBD1
DNA: TGTGCCAGCAGTTCGACCCGGGACAGGGGACAAGGACAGCCCCAGCATTTT
CDR3: CASSSTRDRGQGQPQHF

J: TRBJ2-7
V: TRBV3-1
length: 14
size: .
D: .
DNA: TGTGCCAGCAGCCAAGATTCTAATAGTTACGAGCAGTACTTC
CDR3: CASSQDSNSYEQYF

J: TRBJ1-5
V: TRBV7-2
length: 14
size: few
D: .
DNA: TGTGCCAGCAGCTTAAATTGGGGCGGGCAGCCCCAGCATTTT
CDR3: CASSLNWGGQPQHF

J: TRBJ1-5
V: TRBV4-2
length: 15
size: few
D: .
DNA: TGTGCCAGCAGCCAAGATGTAGGGCCCAATCAGCCCCAGCATTTT
CDR3: CASSQDVGPNQPQHF

J: TRBJ1-2
V: TRBV25-1
length: 15
size: few
D: .
DNA: TGTGCCAGCAGTCCCACGGAGGGAGCGAGCTATGGCTACACCTTC
CDR3: CASSPTEGASYGYTF

J: TRBJ1-1
V: TRBV5-4
length: 11
size: many
D: .
DNA: TGTGCCAGCAGCGGAGACTTGGAAGCTTTCTTT
CDR3: CASSGDLEAFF

J: TRBJ1-2
V: TRBV20-1
length: 19
size: few
D: .
DNA: TGCAGTGCTAGAGATCTCGGTGGAACAGGGAGCCTCGGGAACTATGGCTACACCTTC
CDR3: CSARDLGGTGSLGNYGYTF

J: TRBJ2-7
V: TRBV20-1
length: 15
size: few
D: TRBD2
DNA: TGCAGTGCTAGAGATCTAGCGGGAGTCTCTTACGAGCAGTACTTC
CDR3: CSARDLAGVSYEQYF

J: TRBJ2-7
V: TRBV6-1
length: 15
size: many
D: .
DNA: TGTGCCAGCAGCCTTCCACGGACAGTCCCGGAGGAGCAGTACTTC
CDR3: CASSLPRTVPEEQYF

J: TRBJ2-7
V: TRBV20-1
length: 14
size: few
D: .
DNA: TGCAGTGCCTCCGGGACTCTGTGGCTCTACGAGCAGTACTTC
CDR3: CSASGTLWLYEQYF

J: TRBJ2-5
V: TRBV15
length: 16
size: many
D: TRBD2
DNA: TGTGCCACCAGCTCCAGGAAAGCGGGAGGAGGAGAGACCCAGTACTTC
CDR3: CATSSRKAGGGETQYF

J: TRBJ2-5
V: TRBV19
length: 16
size: once
D: TRBD2
DNA: TGTGCCAGTAGTATATCGGCTAGCGGGAGGGGAGAGACCCAGTACTTC
CDR3: CASSISASGRGETQYF

J: TRBJ2-5
V: TRBV6-1
length: 12
size: many
D: .
DNA: TGTGCCAGCACCTCACGGAGGGAGACCCAGTACTTC
CDR3: CASTSRRETQYF

J: TRBJ1-2
V: TRBV5-1
length: 13
size: many
D: TRBD1
DNA: TGCGCCAGCAGCCGTGGACAGGGGGATGGCTACACCTTC
CDR3: CASSRGQGDGYTF

J: TRBJ2-2
V: TRBV9
length: 14
size: .
D: .
DNA: TGTGCCAGCAGCGGTAGCGGAAACACCGGGGAGCTGTTTTTT
CDR3: CASSGSGNTGELFF

J: TRBJ2-3
V: TRBV11-3
length: 13
size: .
D: .
DNA: TGTGCCAGCAGCTTACGACAAACAGATACGCAGTATTTT
CDR3: CASSLRQTDTQYF

J: TRBJ1-4
V: TRBV28
length: 17
size: many
D: .
DNA: TGTGCCAGCAGTACCAATTTTGGAATTGCAACTAATGAAAAACTGTTTTTT
CDR3: CASSTNFGIATNEKLFF

J: TRBJ2-2
V: TRBV5-1
length: 15
size: .
D: TRBD2
DNA: TGCGCCAGCAGCGGGGGACTACGGTTGGGCGGGGAGCTGTTTTTT
CDR3: CASSGGLRLGGELFF

J: TRBJ2-3
V: TRBV29-1
length: 16
size: once
D: .
DNA: TGCAGCGTTGAGCCTCAGGCAACCTCTAGCACAGATACGCAGTATTTT
CDR3: CSVEPQATSSTDTQYF

J: TRBJ2-5
V: TRBV28
length: 15
size: many
D: TRBD1
DNA: TGTGCCAGCAGTTTGACAGGGGCAAATCAAGAGACCCAGTACTTC
CDR3: CASSLTGANQETQYF

J: TRBJ1-4
V: TRBV20-1
length: 16
size: many
D: .
DNA: TGCAGTGCTAGAGCGGGACTCCCCACAAGTAATGAAAAACTGTTTTTT
CDR3: CSARAGLPTSNEKLFF

J: TRBJ2-7
V: TRBV20-1
length: 13
size: .
D: .
DNA: TGCAGTGCTTCAACGGGGTTCCCCTACGAGCAGTACTTC
CDR3: CSASTGFPYEQYF

J: TRBJ1-2
V: TRBV6-5
length: 16
size: .
D: TRBD1
DNA: TGTGCCAGCAGTTACTCAGGGACAGGGGTAGCCTATGGCTACACCTTC
CDR3: CASSYSGTGVAYGYTF

J: TRBJ1-2
V: TRBV12-3/TRBV12-4
length: 16
size: many
D: .
DNA: TGTGCCAGCAGTCGCCTTCACAGGGTGGTAGGGAATGGCTACACCTTC
CDR3: CASSRLHRVVGNGYTF

J: TRBJ2-7
V: TRBV19
length: 16
size: few
D: .
DNA: TGTGCCAGTACCCCGGGGGTAGGGGACAGTTCCTACGAGCAGTACTTC
CDR3: CASTPGVGDSSYEQYF

J: TRBJ2-7
V: TRBV5-6
length: 15
size: few
D: .
DNA: TGTGCCAGCAGCTTGTGGGGGGGCGATATCTACGAGCAGTACTTC
CDR3: CASSLWGGDIYEQYF

J: TRBJ2-6
V: TRBV11-2
length: 16
size: .
D: .
DNA: TGTGCCGGCAGCTTAGATATAGGCTCTGGGGCCAACGTCCTGACTTTC
CDR3: CAGSLDIGSGANVLTF

J: TRBJ1-2
V: TRBV30
length: 14
size: many
D: .
DNA: TGTGCCTCAGACGGACACCGGGGATCCTATGGCTACACCTTC
CDR3: CASDGHRGSYGYTF

J: TRBJ2-7
V: TRBV6-2/TRBV6-3
length: 12
size: few
D: .
DNA: TGTGCCAGCAGCTACGGGCCGAACGAGCAGTACTTC
CDR3: CASSYGPNEQYF

J: TRBJ2-7
V: TRBV5-1
length: 16
size: .
D: TRBD1
DNA: TGCGCCAGCAGCTTGGAGGGGACAGGGACGGTCTACGAGCAGTACTTC
CDR3: CASSLEGTGTVYEQYF